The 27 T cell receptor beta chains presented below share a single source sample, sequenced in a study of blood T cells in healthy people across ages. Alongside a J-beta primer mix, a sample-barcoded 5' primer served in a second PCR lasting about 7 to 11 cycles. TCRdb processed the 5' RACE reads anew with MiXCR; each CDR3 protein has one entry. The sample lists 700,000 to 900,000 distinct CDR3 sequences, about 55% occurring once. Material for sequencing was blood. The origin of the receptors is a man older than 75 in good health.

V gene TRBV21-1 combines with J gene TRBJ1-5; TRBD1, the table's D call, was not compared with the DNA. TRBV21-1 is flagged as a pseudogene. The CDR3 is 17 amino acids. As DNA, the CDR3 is TGTGCCAGCAGCAAAGTGACGGGACAGGGGCACAATCAGCCCCAGCATTTT. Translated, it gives CASSKVTGQGHNQPQHF.

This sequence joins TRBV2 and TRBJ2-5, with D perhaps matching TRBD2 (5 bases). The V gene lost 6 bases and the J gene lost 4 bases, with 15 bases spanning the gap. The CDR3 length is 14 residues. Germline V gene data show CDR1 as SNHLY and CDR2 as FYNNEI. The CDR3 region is CASREPGSGETQYF. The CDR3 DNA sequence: TGTGCCAGCAGGGAACCGGGGTCCGGAGAGACCCAGTACTTC.

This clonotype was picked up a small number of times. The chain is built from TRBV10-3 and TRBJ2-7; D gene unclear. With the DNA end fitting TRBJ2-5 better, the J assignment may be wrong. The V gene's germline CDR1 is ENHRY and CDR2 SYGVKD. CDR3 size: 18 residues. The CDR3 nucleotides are TGTGCCATCAGTGAGCCCAACCTAGAAAGGCGGCAATCAGAGACCCAGTACTTC. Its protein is CAISEPNLERRQSETQYF.

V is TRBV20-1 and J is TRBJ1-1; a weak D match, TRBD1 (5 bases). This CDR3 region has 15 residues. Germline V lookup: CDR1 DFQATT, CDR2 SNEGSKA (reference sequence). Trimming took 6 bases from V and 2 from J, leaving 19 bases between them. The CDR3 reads CSASINPGPNTEAFF. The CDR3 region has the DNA TGCAGTGCCTCAATAAATCCGGGACCCAACACTGAAGCTTTCTTT.

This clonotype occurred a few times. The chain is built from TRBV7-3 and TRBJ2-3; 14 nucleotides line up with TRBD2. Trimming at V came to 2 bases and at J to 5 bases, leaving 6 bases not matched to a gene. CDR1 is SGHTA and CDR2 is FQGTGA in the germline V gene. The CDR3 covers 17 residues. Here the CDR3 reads CASSLSGLAGVKDTQYF. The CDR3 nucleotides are TGTGCCAGCAGCTTATCGGGACTAGCGGGAGTAAAAGATACGCAGTATTTT. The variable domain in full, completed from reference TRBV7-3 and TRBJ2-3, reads GAGVSQTPSNKVTEKGKYVELRCDPISGHTALYWYRQSLGQGPEFLIYFQGTGAADDSGLPNDRFFAVRPEGSVSTLKIQRTERGDSAVYLCASSLSGLAGVKDTQYFGPGTRLTVL.

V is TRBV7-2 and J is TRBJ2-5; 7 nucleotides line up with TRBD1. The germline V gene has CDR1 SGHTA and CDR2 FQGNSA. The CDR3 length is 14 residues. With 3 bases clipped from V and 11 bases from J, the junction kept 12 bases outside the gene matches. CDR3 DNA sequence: TGTGCCAGCAGCTTGGGAACAGGGGTTCGTGAGCAGTACTTC. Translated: CASSLGTGVREQYF.

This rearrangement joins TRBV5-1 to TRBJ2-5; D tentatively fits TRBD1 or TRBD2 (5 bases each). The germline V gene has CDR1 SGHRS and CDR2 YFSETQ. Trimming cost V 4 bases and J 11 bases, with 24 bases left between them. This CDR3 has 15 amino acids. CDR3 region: CASSPGAPGLNEQYF. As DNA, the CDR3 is TGCGCCAGCAGCCCTGGGGCTCCGGGGCTCAATGAGCAGTACTTC.

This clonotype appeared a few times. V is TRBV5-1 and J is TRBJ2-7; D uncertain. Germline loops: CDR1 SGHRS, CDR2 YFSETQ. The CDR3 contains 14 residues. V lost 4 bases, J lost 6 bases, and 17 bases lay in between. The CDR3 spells CASSPIGLGFEQYF. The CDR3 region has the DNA TGCGCCAGCAGCCCGATAGGGCTAGGGTTCGAGCAGTACTTC.

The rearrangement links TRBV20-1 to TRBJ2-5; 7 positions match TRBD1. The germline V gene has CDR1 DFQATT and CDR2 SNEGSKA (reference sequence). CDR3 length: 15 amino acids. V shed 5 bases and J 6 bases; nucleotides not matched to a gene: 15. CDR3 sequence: CSAPPRQGVSKTQYF. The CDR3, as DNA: TGCAGTGCTCCACCCAGGCAGGGGGTATCGAAGACCCAGTACTTC.

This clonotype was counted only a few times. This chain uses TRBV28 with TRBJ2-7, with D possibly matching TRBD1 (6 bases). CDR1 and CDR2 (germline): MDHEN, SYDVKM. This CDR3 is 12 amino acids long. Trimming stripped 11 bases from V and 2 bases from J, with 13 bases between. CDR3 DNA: TGTGCCGCCCTGGGGGCGACCTACGAGCAGTACTTC. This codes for CAALGATYEQYF.

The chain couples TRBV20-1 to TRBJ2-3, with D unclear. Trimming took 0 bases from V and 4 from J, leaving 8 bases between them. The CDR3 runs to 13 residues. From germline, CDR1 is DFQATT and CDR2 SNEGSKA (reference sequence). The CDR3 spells CSARDTTPDTQYF. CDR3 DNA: TGCAGTGCTAGAGATACAACACCAGATACGCAGTATTTT.

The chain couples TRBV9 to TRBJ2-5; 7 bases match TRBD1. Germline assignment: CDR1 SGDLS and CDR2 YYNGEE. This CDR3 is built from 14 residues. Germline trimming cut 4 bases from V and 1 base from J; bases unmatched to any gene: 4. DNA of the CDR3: TGTGCCAGCAGCACACGGACAGGCCAAGAGACCCAGTACTTC. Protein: CASSTRTGQETQYF. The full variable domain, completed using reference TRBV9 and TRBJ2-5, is DSGVTQTPKHLITATGQRVTLRCSPRSGDLSVYWYQQSLDQGLQFLIQYYNGEERAKGNILERFSAQQFPDLHSELNLSSLELGDSALYFCASSTRTGQETQYFGPGTRLLVL.

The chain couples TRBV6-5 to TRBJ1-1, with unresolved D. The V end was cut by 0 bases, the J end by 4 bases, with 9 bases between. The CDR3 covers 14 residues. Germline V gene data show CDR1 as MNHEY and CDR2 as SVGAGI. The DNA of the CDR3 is TGTGCCAGCAGTTACTCCGACGGAGCCACTGAAGCTTTCTTT. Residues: CASSYSDGATEAFF.

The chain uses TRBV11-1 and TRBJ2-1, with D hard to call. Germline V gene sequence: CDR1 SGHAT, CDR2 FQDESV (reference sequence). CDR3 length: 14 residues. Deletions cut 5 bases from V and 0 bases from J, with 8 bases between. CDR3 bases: TGTGCCAGCAGCCAACTGAGCTCCTACAATGAGCAGTTCTTC. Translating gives CASSQLSSYNEQFF.

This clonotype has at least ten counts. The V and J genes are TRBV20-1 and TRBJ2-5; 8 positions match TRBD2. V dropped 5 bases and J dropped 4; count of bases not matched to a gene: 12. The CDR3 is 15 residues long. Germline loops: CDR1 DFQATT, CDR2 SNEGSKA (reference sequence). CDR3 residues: CSAPPRGLAPETQYF. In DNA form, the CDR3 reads TGCAGTGCTCCTCCTCGTGGACTAGCTCCAGAGACCCAGTACTTC.

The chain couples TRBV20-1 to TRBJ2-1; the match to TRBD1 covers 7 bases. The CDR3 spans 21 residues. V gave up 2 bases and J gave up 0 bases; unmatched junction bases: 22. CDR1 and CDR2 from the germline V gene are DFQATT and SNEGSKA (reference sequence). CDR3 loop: CSARTRRTGGSGSHSYNEQFF. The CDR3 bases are TGCAGTGCTAGAACCCGACGGACAGGAGGATCGGGGTCTCACTCCTACAATGAGCAGTTCTTC.

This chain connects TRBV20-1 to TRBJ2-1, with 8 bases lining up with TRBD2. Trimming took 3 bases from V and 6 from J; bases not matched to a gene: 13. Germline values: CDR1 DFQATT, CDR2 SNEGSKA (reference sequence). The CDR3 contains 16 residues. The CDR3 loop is CSARPGTSVPGNEQFF. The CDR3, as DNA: TGCAGTGCTAGGCCCGGGACTAGTGTTCCGGGCAATGAGCAGTTCTTC.

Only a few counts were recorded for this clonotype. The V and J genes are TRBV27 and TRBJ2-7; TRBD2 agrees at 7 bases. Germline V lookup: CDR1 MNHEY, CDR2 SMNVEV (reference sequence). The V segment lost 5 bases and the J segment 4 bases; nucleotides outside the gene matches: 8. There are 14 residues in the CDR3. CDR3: CASSPGGSKYEQYF. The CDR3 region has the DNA TGTGCCAGCAGTCCTGGCGGGAGTAAATACGAGCAGTACTTC.

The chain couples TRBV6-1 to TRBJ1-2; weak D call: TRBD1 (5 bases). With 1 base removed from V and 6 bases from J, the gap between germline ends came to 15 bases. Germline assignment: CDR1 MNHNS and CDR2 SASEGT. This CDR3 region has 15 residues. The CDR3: CASSEGWQVGDGYTF. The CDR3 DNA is TGTGCCAGCAGTGAAGGGTGGCAGGTGGGGGATGGCTACACCTTC.

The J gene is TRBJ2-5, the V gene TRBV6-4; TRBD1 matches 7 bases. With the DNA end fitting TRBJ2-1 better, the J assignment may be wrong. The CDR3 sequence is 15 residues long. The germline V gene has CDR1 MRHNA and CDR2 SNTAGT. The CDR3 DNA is TGTGCCAGCAGTGACGAGCCAGGGGGCTACAATGAGCAGTTCTTC. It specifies CASSDEPGGYNEQFF.

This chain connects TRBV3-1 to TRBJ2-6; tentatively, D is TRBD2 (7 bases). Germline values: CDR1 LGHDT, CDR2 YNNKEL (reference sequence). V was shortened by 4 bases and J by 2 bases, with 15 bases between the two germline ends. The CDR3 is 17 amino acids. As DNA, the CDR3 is TGTGCCAGCAGCCCCTCCTGGGAGGGGGCTGGGGCCAACGTCCTGACTTTC. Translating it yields CASSPSWEGAGANVLTF.

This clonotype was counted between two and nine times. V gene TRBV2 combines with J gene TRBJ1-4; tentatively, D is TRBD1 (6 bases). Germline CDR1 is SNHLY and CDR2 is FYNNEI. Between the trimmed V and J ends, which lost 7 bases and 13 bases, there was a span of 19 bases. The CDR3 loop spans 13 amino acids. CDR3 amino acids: CASIQMGGLGLFF. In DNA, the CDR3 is TGTGCCAGCATCCAAATGGGGGGCTTAGGACTGTTTTTT.

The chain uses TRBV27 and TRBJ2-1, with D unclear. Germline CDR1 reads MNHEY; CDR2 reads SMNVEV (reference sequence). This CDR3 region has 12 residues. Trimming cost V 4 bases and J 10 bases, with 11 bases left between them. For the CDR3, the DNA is TGTGCCAGCAGTTCACTCGTAGGGGAGCAGTTCTTC. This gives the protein CASSSLVGEQFF.

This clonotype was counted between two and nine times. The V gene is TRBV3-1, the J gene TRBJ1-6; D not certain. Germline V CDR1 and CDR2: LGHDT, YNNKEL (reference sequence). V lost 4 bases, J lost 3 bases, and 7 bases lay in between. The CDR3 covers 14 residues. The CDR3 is CASSPDGYNSPLHF. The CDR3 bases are TGTGCCAGCAGCCCAGACGGCTATAATTCACCCCTCCACTTT.

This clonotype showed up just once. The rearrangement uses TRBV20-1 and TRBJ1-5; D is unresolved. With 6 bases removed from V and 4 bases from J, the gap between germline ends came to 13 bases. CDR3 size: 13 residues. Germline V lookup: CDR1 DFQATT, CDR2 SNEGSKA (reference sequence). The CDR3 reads CSANDEVNQPQHF. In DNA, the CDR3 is TGCAGTGCCAACGACGAGGTGAATCAGCCCCAGCATTTT.

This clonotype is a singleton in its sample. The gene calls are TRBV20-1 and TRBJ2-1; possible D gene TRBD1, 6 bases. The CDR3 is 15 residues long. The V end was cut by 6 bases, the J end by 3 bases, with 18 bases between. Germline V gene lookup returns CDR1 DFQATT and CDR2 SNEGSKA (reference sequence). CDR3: CSAPLTGTIYNEQFF. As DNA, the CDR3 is TGCAGTGCACCCCTCACCGGGACAATCTACAATGAGCAGTTCTTC.

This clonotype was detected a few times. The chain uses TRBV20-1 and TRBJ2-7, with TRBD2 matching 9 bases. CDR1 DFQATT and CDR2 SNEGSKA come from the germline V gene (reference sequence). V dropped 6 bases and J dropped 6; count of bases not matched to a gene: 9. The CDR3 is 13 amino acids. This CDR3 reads CSAKGGRALEQYF. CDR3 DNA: TGCAGTGCCAAGGGCGGGAGGGCCCTCGAGCAGTACTTC.